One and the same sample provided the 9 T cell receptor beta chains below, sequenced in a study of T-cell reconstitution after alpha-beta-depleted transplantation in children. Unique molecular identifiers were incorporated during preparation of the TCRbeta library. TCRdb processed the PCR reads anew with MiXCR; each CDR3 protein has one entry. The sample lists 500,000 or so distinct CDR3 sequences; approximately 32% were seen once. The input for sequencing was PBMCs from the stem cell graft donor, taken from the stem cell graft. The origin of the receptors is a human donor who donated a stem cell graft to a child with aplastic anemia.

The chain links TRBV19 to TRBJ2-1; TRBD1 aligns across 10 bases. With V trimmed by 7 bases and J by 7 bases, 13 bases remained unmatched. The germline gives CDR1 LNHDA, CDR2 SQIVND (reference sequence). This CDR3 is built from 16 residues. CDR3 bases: TGTGCCAGTACCAAGGGACAGGGGAGGTTAGAGAATGAGCAGTTCTTC. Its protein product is CASTKGQGRLENEQFF.

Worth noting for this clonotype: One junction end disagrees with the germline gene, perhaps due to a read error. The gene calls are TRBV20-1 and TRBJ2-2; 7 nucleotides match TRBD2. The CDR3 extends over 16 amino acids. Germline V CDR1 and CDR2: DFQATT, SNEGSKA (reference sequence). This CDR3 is CCARGKGGSNTGELFF. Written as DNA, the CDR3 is TGCTGTGCTAGAGGAAAGGGCGGGAGCAACACCGGGGAGCTGTTTTTT.

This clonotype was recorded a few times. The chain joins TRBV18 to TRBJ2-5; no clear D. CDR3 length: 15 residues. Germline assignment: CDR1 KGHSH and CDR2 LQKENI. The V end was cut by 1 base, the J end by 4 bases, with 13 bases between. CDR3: CASSPLVSGVETQYF. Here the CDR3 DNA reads TGTGCCAGCTCACCACTCGTCTCAGGAGTAGAGACCCAGTACTTC.

This CDR3 reads CASSVDRGNEQFF. CDR3 nucleotide sequence: TGTGCCAGCAGTGTGGACAGGGGCAATGAGCAGTTCTTC. The gene calls are TRBV12-3 or TRBV12-4 and TRBJ2-1; 9 nucleotides line up with TRBD1. Trimming at V came to 5 bases and at J to 6 bases, leaving 2 bases not matched to a gene. The CDR3 spans 13 residues.

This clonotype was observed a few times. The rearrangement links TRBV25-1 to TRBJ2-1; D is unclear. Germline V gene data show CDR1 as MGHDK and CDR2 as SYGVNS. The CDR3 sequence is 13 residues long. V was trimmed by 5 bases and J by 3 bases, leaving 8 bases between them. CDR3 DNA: TGTGCCAGCAGTCAATTAAGCTACAATGAGCAGTTCTTC. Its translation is CASSQLSYNEQFF.

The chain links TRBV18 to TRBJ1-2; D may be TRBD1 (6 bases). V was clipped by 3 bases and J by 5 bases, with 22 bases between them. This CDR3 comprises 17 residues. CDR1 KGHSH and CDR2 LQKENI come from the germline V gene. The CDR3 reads CASSPRPGEVLDYGYTF. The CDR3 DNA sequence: TGTGCCAGCTCACCCAGGCCAGGGGAAGTCCTAGATTATGGCTACACCTTC. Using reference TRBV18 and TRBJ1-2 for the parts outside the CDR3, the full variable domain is NAGVMQNPRHLVRRRGQEARLRCSPMKGHSHVYWYRQLPEEGLKFMVYLQKENIIDESGMPKERFSAEFPKEGPSILRIQQVVRGDSAAYFCASSPRPGEVLDYGYTFGSGTRLTVV.

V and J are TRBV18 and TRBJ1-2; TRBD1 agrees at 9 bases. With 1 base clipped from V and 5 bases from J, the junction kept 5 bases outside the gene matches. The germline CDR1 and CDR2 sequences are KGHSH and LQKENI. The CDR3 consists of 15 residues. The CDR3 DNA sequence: TGTGCCAGCTCACCACTGGACAGGGGTGGATATGGCTACACCTTC. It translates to CASSPLDRGGYGYTF.

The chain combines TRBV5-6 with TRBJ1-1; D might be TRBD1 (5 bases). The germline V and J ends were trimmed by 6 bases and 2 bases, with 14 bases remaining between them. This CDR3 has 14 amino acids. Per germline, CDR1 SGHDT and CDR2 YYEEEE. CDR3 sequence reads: CASTYGTLNTEAFF. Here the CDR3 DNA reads TGTGCCAGCACCTACGGGACCCTTAACACTGAAGCTTTCTTT.

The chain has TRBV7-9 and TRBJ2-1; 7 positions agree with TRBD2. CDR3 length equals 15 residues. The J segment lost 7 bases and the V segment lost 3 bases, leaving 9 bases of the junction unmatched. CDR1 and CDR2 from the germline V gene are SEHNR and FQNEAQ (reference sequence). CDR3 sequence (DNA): TGTGCCAGCAGCTTGGTTGCGGGAGAGGAGAATGAGCAGTTCTTC. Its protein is CASSLVAGEENEQFF.